This TCR beta chain stems from a study of CD8 T cells in ankylosing spondylitis. This CDR3 is built from 15 residues. The V and J ends lost 3 bases and 3 bases, in that order; junction bases with no gene match: 6. Only a few counts were recorded for this clonotype. Its antigen is as yet unknown. MiXCR, applied by TCRdb to the 5' RACE reads, yields one record per CDR3 protein. The table has roughly 700,000 distinct CDR3 sequences, 15% to 20% seen once. Findings and caveats of the study: Blood of patients with ankylosing spondylitis appeared to be characterized by a TCR beta motif of roughly eight highly homologous variants. In synovial fluid and blood from reactive arthritis, some motif variants were previously reported. In ankylosing spondylitis patients, matched synovial fluid reportedly showed significant enrichment of disease-linked clones. Within peripheral blood, clones linked to disease were CD8+ and relatively rare.

The sample consisted of blood, either unsorted or a sorted T cell fraction (not recorded which). This sequence was found in a male donor with ankylosing spondylitis. The chain employs TRBV12-3 or TRBV12-4 and TRBJ2-3; TRBD1 matches at 7 bases. Here the CDR3 DNA reads TGTGCCAGCAGTTTGACGACAGGGAGAACAGATACGCAGTATTTT. Translating gives CASSLTTGRTDTQYF.